The rows below give T cell receptor beta chains drawn from one sample of a study of patients and donors after allogeneic stem cell transplantation. TCRdb re-analysed the RT-PCR reads in MiXCR, keeping a single row per CDR3 protein. The table includes about 230,000 distinct CDR3 sequences, around an eighth detected once. The sample comprised blood, either unsorted or a sorted T cell fraction (not recorded which). Source of these receptors: a human donor who was either an allogeneic HSCT recipient or a stem cell or donor lymphocyte infusion donor (not recorded which). It is not recorded whose cells these are; they may come from a transplant donor. Both conserved end residues are part of each CDR3. Fields, in order: V gene, clone size, D gene, J gene, CDR3 protein, CDR3 DNA. The D gene is left open where the match is weak. Size tells how often a clone was seen (once, few, many) or the class of an expanded clone, and some rows leave it out.

V gene: TRBV6-2/TRBV6-3; clone size: .; D gene: .; J gene: TRBJ2-3; CDR3 protein: CASSTHAEGRYDTQYF; CDR3 DNA: TGTGCCAGCAGCACCCATGCGGAGGGCCGATATGATACGCAGTATTTT
V gene: TRBV4-3; clone size: many; D gene: .; J gene: TRBJ2-2; CDR3 protein: CASSQDTREYGLFF; CDR3 DNA: TGCGCCAGCAGCCAAGATACTAGGGAGTACGGGCTGTTTTTT
V gene: TRBV5-1; clone size: .; D gene: TRBD2; J gene: TRBJ2-2; CDR3 protein: CASSLELAGDTGELFF; CDR3 DNA: TGCGCCAGCAGCTTGGAGCTAGCGGGAGACACCGGGGAGCTGTTTTTT
V gene: TRBV4-1; clone size: .; D gene: TRBD2; J gene: TRBJ2-7; CDR3 protein: CASSPGTSGRTYEQYF; CDR3 DNA: TGCGCCAGCAGCCCCGGGACTAGCGGGAGGACATACGAGCAGTACTTC
V gene: TRBV19; clone size: .; D gene: .; J gene: TRBJ2-7; CDR3 protein: CASSIARRTYEQYF; CDR3 DNA: TGTGCCAGTAGTATAGCCAGGCGCACCTACGAGCAGTACTTC
V gene: TRBV5-4; clone size: .; D gene: TRBD2; J gene: TRBJ2-2; CDR3 protein: CASSPAPGGYTGELFF; CDR3 DNA: TGTGCCAGCAGCCCCGCCCCCGGGGGGTACACCGGGGAGCTGTTTTTT
V gene: TRBV3-1; clone size: many; D gene: .; J gene: TRBJ2-3; CDR3 protein: CASSQVRHLADTQYF; CDR3 DNA: TGTGCCAGCAGCCAAGTCAGACACCTCGCGGATACGCAGTATTTT
V gene: TRBV27; clone size: few; D gene: TRBD1; J gene: TRBJ2-7; CDR3 protein: CASSPSTDRVRSYEQYF; CDR3 DNA: TGTGCCAGCAGTCCAAGTACCGACAGGGTCCGGTCCTACGAGCAGTACTTC
V gene: TRBV15; clone size: .; D gene: TRBD2; J gene: TRBJ2-2; CDR3 protein: CATSSRPLAGGPNTGELFF; CDR3 DNA: TGTGCCACCAGCAGCCGTCCCCTAGCGGGGGGCCCTAACACCGGGGAGCTGTTTTTT
V gene: TRBV7-2; clone size: .; D gene: .; J gene: TRBJ2-3; CDR3 protein: CASSFPRVDTDTQYF; CDR3 DNA: TGTGCCAGCAGCTTTCCCAGGGTTGACACAGATACGCAGTATTTT
V gene: TRBV21-1; clone size: .; D gene: .; J gene: TRBJ1-5; CDR3 protein: CASSKDVLDRHNQPQHF; CDR3 DNA: TGTGCCAGCAGCAAAGATGTGCTTGACAGACACAATCAGCCCCAGCATTTT
V gene: TRBV20-1; clone size: few; D gene: TRBD1; J gene: TRBJ1-2; CDR3 protein: CSASLDLLTGFGYTF; CDR3 DNA: TGCAGTGCTAGCCTTGACTTACTGACAGGGTTCGGCTACACCTTC
V gene: TRBV9; clone size: .; D gene: TRBD2; J gene: TRBJ2-2; CDR3 protein: CASSVATSAGELFF; CDR3 DNA: TGTGCCAGCAGCGTAGCTACTAGCGCCGGGGAGCTGTTTTTT
V gene: TRBV6-2/TRBV6-3; clone size: .; D gene: TRBD1; J gene: TRBJ2-7; CDR3 protein: CASSHRRTGGPYEQYF; CDR3 DNA: TGTGCCAGCAGTCACAGAAGGACAGGGGGGCCCTACGAGCAGTACTTC
V gene: TRBV7-3; clone size: many; D gene: .; J gene: TRBJ2-7; CDR3 protein: CASSLLGQSYEQYF; CDR3 DNA: TGTGCCAGCAGCTTATTGGGACAATCCTACGAGCAGTACTTC
V gene: TRBV7-2; clone size: few; D gene: TRBD1; J gene: TRBJ2-1; CDR3 protein: CASSLGTGARDEQFF; CDR3 DNA: TGTGCCAGCAGCTTGGGGACAGGGGCCAGGGATGAGCAGTTCTTC
V gene: TRBV5-4; clone size: few; D gene: TRBD2; J gene: TRBJ2-3; CDR3 protein: CASSFGSGNLDTQYF; CDR3 DNA: TGTGCCAGCAGCTTCGGTAGCGGGAATTTGGATACGCAGTATTTT